The entry below describes one T cell receptor beta chain. This clone has just a few counts. Its antigen has not been determined. Nothing much larger sits one base from this clone, and base qualities are not available. This sample was included in a study of beta chain features in type 1 diabetes (dated by TCRdb to the late 2010s). Regarding the research as a whole: Mean age, gender distribution, total cell number and subset yield were not different between patients and healthy donors. Across all samples, fewer than 130 million sorted cells were examined, and cell number per subset correlated strongly with RNA yield. The study compared the TCRB repertoires of sorted circulating CD4+ T cell subsets in recently diagnosed type 1 diabetes patients with those in matched healthy donors. Naive and central memory subsets were obtained from all 30 or so donors, but regulatory and stem cell-like memory subsets were isolated from only 8 patients and roughly 8 healthy donors. General conclusions and limits of the study: PCR might favor shorter templates, but patient and control samples were amplified and corrected together, so any skew would affect both groups equally. Naive, central memory and regulatory TCRB repertoires appeared to be more alike among patients than among healthy donors. At VDJ recombination sites, patients with type 1 diabetes made fewer insertions and deleted more nucleotides, a pattern implying thymic rearrangement abnormalities. Only small numbers of individuals were included in the HLA sub-analyses, which left unresolved whether HLA type had any influence on TCRB rearrangement. A moderate but significant shortening of TCRB CDR3 length was observed in type 1 diabetes patients in all four CD4+ subsets. Sequencing cDNA rather than genomic DNA could over-represent highly expressing activated cells, although activation and CD3 levels did not differ between groups.

The High Capacity cDNA Reverse Transcription Kit was used to reverse transcribe all of the isolated RNA, meaning that expressed TCRB transcripts were what got sequenced. Naive, central memory and regulatory T cell samples underwent deep immunoSEQ sequencing, averaging roughly 3.4 million total reads per sample. After sorted cells were lysed in RLT buffer, RNA was extracted with DNase-treated RNeasy Micro or Mini kits, with the choice depending on cell number. Each cell subset was processed separately to prevent cross-contamination, with patient and healthy donor samples processed together. The immunoSEQ multiplex PCR was used to amplify TCRB sequences from cDNA, yielding 87-bp fragments that span the CDR3 region. Sequencing of the amplicons was done on the Illumina HiSeq platform. In the original analysis: PCR bias was corrected computationally using synthetic template baselines, and reads within Hamming distance 2 were collapsed, with unmergeable singletons discarded. Reads were aligned to IMGT to assign V, D and J genes, CDR3 length, and insertions or deletions at six rearrangement sites. Within each subset, clonotype counts were normalized to sorted cell number, and only after that were true diversity and Gini coefficients computed with the tcR R package. The overlap coefficient, calculated on TCRB nucleotide sequences, was used to measure repertoire sharing. Not all clones reach the TCRdb copy of this immuneACCESS table, which keeps in-frame sequences only. Checked studies attribute under half of the gap to unresolved V genes and leave the rest unexplained. Clone size and V and J calls were adopted from that table, with D and trimming inferred from the DNA. Present in this sample are about 140,000 clones, 6.9% of which were seen just once. Clones ranked in the top ten supply roughly 1.4% of the sample.

The germline V gene provides CDR1 MNHEY and CDR2 SVGAGI. Trimming takes 6 bases from V and 6 bases from J, and the germline ends sit 21 bases apart. The CDR3 runs 15 amino acids, cysteine and phenylalanine included. The entry retains the CDR3 DNA only, 45 bases that are in frame from base 1. Each donor gave one peripheral blood draw, averaging roughly 100 mL, which was collected into heparinised tubes. A BD FACSAria II and a panel including CD45RO, CCR7, CD25, CD127, CD95 and CD27 were used to sort naive, central memory, regulatory and stem cell-like memory CD4+ T cells. Every sorted population had a purity above 98%. PBMCs were separated immediately by Lymphoprep density gradient centrifugation and were stained directly, without being cultured. Samples were stained and sorted in pairs, with one healthy donor and one patient per experiment, so that batch effects were minimized.

The sequence joins TRBV6-5 to TRBJ2-7, and TRBD1 may be the D gene, going by 6 matching bases. Source material: central memory CD4+ T cells from blood. This TCR derives from a woman aged 25 to 39 in good health. The CDR3 reads as follows: CASRLRQAHRSEQYF. The sequence in DNA is TGTGCCAGCAGACTCCGACAGGCTCACCGAAGCGAGCAGTACTTC.